This T cell receptor (beta chain) was found in a study of blood T cell repertoires in COVID-19. Study summary: Acute-phase and convalescent COVID-19 samples originated in the United States, Italy and Spain. PBMCs, B-cell-depleted T cells, or T cells were the source of the cDNA or gDNA that made up the material.

Original processing notes: Amplification of reference gene primers was used by the study to estimate nucleated cell counts. Produced via immunoSEQ multiplex PCR; TCRdb's table is partial and in-frame only. Clone size and V and J calls were adopted from that table, with D and trimming inferred from the DNA. The data contain some 43,000 clones, about 81% of them seen just once; the ten biggest clones take up 4% to 5.5%. The specimen sequenced was peripheral blood. The receptor's source is a man aged 50-59 years with active COVID-19.

The CDR3 here is CASSITSGEQYF. CDR3 bases: TGTGCCAGTAGTATCACCTCAGGCGAGCAGTACTTC. This chain connects TRBV19 to TRBJ2-7; no definite D call. There are 12 residues in the CDR3. Trimming took 3 bases from V and 6 from J, leaving 9 bases between them. Germline V CDR1 and CDR2: LNHDA, SQIVND (reference sequence). The variable domain in full, completed from reference TRBV19 and TRBJ2-7, reads DGGITQSPKYLFRKEGQNVTLSCEQNLNHDAMYWYRQDPGQGLRLIYYSQIVNDFQKGDIAEGYSVSREKKESFPLTVTSAQKNPTAFYLCASSITSGEQYFGPGTRLTVT.